In its sample, the clone carrying this T cell receptor beta chain was seen many times. The antigen is not known. The data are from a study of T cells after yellow fever vaccination. The study, taken as a whole, reports: The presence of abundant clonotypes contaminating from the bulk population was possible in FACS-sorted repertoires.

This CDR3 is built from 15 residues. Per the germline V gene, CDR1 is MNHEY and CDR2 is SVGAGI. V gave up 0 bases and J gave up 0 bases, with 5 bases separating them. TCRdb used MiXCR to reprocess the 5' RACE reads, holding one entry per CDR3 protein. In the table there are about 63,000 distinct CDR3 sequences, 6.5% to 9% of which are singletons. This sequence joins TRBV6-5 and TRBJ1-4; no reliable D call. The input for sequencing was CD8+ T cells sorted from PBMCs, taken 15 days after the yellow fever booster vaccination. This clonotype was sampled from a young man who received the YFV17D yellow fever vaccine. The CDR3 DNA reads as TGTGCCAGCAGTTACTCGGCAGCAACTAATGAAAAACTGTTTTTT. It encodes CASSYSAATNEKLFF.